This TCR beta chain came from a study of cytomegalovirus exposure and HLA in healthy donors. At the level of the study: The approximately 120 million unique TCR beta sequences, from around 200 million T cells, were found by an earlier analysis.

13 Jbeta primers and 60 Vbeta primers were used for the PCR. The assay was immunoSEQ multiplex PCR, and TCRdb's table has in-frame clones only and misses some. This sample contains 60,000 to 85,000 clones. As to this clone: As yet, its antigen is unknown. The same CDR3 also results from other DNA sequences found in this sample.

Donors counted as nominally healthy when sampled, yet unrecorded immune exposures were likely. Study conclusions and caveats: The number of N-insertions in an Asian-associated ancestry cluster was reportedly below the approximately 690-donor mean in a later analysis. In an earlier analysis, most TCR beta V segments were productive about 87% or about 30% of the time.

This receptor was identified in a man in his forties or fifties in good health and CMV-seropositive. The sequencing sample was made of PBMCs.

The CDR3 nucleotides are TGTGCCATCAGTGTGGATCAGGGGAACACTGAAGCTTTCTTT. Amino acids: CAISVDQGNTEAFF. The chain employs TRBV10-3 and TRBJ1-1; D is perhaps TRBD1 (5 bases). This CDR3 has 14 residues. Trimming took 4 bases from V and 1 from J, leaving 10 bases between them. Per the germline V gene, CDR1 is ENHRY and CDR2 is SYGVKD.